This T cell receptor beta chain was profiled in a study of identical twins. General study findings and limits: Twin-shared out-of-frame alpha sequences were enriched for low generation probability. With beta out-of-frame sequences, excess sharing by twins was weaker.

All donors were healthy Caucasians. Details on this clonotype: The antigen is unknown.

This CDR3 comprises 14 residues. The V and J ends lost 8 bases and 2 bases respectively, with 15 bases between them. Germline V lookup: CDR1 PRHDT, CDR2 FYEKMQ (reference sequence). After template switching added a universal primer site, the resulting cDNA carried unique molecular identifiers. TCRdb re-called the 5' RACE reads with MiXCR, one entry per CDR3 protein. The sample consists of hundreds of thousands of distinct CDR3 sequences, 8.5% to 9.5% of them appearing once. These records were also assigned to another study, of yellow fever vaccine responses in identical twins.

The TCR comes from a woman under 30 in good health. The J gene is TRBJ1-1, the V gene TRBV13; D gene uncertain. Sequences were obtained from PBMCs. CDR3 coding DNA: TGTGCCAGCCGGTTGAGAGTATTCAACACTGAAGCTTTCTTT. Encoded protein: CASRLRVFNTEAFF. Based on the CDR3 plus reference TRBV13 and TRBJ1-1, the full variable domain is AAGVIQSPRHLIKEKRETATLKCYPIPRHDTVYWYQQGPGQDPQFLISFYEKMQSDKGSIPDRFSAQQFSDYHSELNMSSLELGDSALYFCASRLRVFNTEAFFGQGTRLTVV.